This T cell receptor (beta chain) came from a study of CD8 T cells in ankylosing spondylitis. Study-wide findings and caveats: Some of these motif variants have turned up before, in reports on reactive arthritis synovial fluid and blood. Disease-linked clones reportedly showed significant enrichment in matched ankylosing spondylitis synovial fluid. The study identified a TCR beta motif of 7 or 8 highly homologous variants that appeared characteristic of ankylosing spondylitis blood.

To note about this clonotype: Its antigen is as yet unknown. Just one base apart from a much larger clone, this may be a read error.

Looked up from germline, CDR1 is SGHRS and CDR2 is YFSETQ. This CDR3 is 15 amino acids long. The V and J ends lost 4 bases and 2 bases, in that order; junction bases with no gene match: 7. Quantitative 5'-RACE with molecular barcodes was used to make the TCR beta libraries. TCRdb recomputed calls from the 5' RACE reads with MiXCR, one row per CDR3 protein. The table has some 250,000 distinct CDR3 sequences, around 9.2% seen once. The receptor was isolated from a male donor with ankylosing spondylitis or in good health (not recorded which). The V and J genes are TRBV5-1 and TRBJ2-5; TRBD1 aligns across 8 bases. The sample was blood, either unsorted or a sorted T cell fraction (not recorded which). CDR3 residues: CASSIGQGFQETQYF. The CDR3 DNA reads TGCGCCAGCAGCATCGGACAGGGTTTTCAAGAGACCCAGTACTTC.